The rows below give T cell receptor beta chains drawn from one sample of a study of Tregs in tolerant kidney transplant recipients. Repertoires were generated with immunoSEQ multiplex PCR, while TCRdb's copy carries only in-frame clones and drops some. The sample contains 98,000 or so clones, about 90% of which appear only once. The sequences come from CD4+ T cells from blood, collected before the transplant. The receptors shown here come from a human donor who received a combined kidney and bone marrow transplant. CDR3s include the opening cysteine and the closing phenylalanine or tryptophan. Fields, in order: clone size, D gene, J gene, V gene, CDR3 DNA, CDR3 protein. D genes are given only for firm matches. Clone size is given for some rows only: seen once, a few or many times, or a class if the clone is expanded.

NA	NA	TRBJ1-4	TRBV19	TGTGCCAGTAGTATCAGACTAAACAGGGACGGAACTAATGAAAAACTGTTTTTT	CASSIRLNRDGTNEKLFF
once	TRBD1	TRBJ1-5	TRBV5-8	TGTGCCAGCAGCCACAAGGACAGGGCTAGCAATCAGCCCCAGCATTTT	CASSHKDRASNQPQHF
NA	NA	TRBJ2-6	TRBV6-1	TGTGCCACCGGTTTAACTGGGGCCAACGTCCTGACTTTC	CATGLTGANVLTF
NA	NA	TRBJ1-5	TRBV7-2	TGTGCCAGCAGCTCCCTACGGTATCAGCCCCAGCATTTT	CASSSLRYQPQHF
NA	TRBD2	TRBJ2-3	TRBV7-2	TGTGCCAGCACGACTAGCGGGAGGGCCATAGATACGCAGTATTTT	CASTTSGRAIDTQYF
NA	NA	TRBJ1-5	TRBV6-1	TGTGCCAGCAGTGCAATTAGCAATCAGCCCCAGCATTTT	CASSAISNQPQHF
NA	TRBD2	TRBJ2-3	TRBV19	TGTGCCAGTAGTATCCCCAGCGGGGGGGCCGATACGCAGTATTTT	CASSIPSGGADTQYF
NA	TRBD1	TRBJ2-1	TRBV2	TGTGCCAGCAGTGAAAGGACAGGCTACAATGAGCAGTTCTTC	CASSERTGYNEQFF
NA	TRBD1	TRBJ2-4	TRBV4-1	TGCGCCGGGCCCGCACCACGCGAACAGGGGGCGGGAGACATTCAGTACTTC	CAGPAPREQGAGDIQYF
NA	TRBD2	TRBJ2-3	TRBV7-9	TGTGCCAGCAGCTGGGCTAGCGGGAGTGATACGCAGTATTTT	CASSWASGSDTQYF
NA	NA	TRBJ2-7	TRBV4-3	TGCGCCAGCAGCCAAGATACCCAGGGGTACTACGAGCAGTACTTC	CASSQDTQGYYEQYF
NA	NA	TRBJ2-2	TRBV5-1	TGCGCCAGCAGCGGCGGGACAGCTACAACCGGGGAGCTGTTTTTT	CASSGGTATTGELFF
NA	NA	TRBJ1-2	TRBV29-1	TGCAGCGTTGAATTCCGTGAGGCTAGCTATGGCTACACCTTC	CSVEFREASYGYTF
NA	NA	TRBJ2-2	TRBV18	TGTGCCAGCTCACCACCTATTCCGAAGGGGGCCGGGGAGCTGTTTTTT	CASSPPIPKGAGELFF
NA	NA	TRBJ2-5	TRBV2	TGTGCCAGCAGTGAAATTTCTAAGACCCAGTACTTC	CASSEISKTQYF
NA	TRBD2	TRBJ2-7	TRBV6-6	TGTGCCAGCAGCTCCGGTTTGCGGGAGGCCTACGAGCAGTACTTC	CASSSGLREAYEQYF